A selection of T cell receptor beta chains follows, all from one sample in a study of OX40 agonist ivuxolimab in advanced cancers. Clones were read by immunoSEQ multiplex PCR, and TCRdb kept only the in-frame ones, dropping some. The sample carries roughly 90,000 clones, around nine tenths recorded once. The sequences come from CD4+ or CD8+ T cells sorted from blood, collected in a trial of the OX40 agonist ivuxolimab. The receptors were gathered from an adult with an advanced solid tumor such as melanoma, head and neck, liver or kidney cancer. CDR3s include the opening cysteine and the closing phenylalanine or tryptophan. D genes are given only for firm matches. The size entry is marked missing in some rows and otherwise reads once, few, many or a size class.

v_call,d_call,clone_size,j_call,cdr3_nt,cdr3_aa
TRBV25-1,NA,once,TRBJ2-1,TGTGCCAGCAGTGACGAGACGGCCTACAATGAGCAGTTCTTC,CASSDETAYNEQFF
TRBV2,NA,NA,TRBJ2-1,TGTGCCAGCAGCCGACAGGGACTGGCCGACAATGAGCAGTTCTTC,CASSRQGLADNEQFF
TRBV7-3,TRBD1,once,TRBJ1-4,TGTGCCAGCAGCTTAGGGGGACAGGGTCTGCAACTGTTTTTT,CASSLGGQGLQLFF
TRBV11-1,NA,NA,TRBJ2-2,TGTGCCAGCAGCTTAGGGGCAGGGGCGTACACCGGGGAGCTGTTTTTT,CASSLGAGAYTGELFF
TRBV10-2,NA,NA,TRBJ1-4,TGCGCCAGCAGTGAGAACGGTGCAGGGGAGAGGGAAAAACTGTTTTTT,CASSENGAGEREKLFF
TRBV28,TRBD2,NA,TRBJ2-7,TGTGCCAGCAGTCTTATTAGCGGGGTAGGTTCGGAGTACTTC,CASSLISGVGSEYF
TRBV5-5,NA,NA,TRBJ2-3,TGTGCCAGCAGCTCCAGGCCTCCTCTTATAGATACGCAGTATTTT,CASSSRPPLIDTQYF
TRBV7-3,TRBD1,NA,TRBJ1-1,TGTGCCAGCAGTAGGGGAGGGGGCAACACTGAAGCTTTCTTT,CASSRGGGNTEAFF
TRBV5-8,TRBD1,once,TRBJ2-2,TGTGCCAGCAGCTTAGGACAGGGGGTGATCGGGGAGCTGTTTTTT,CASSLGQGVIGELFF
TRBV4-3,TRBD2,NA,TRBJ2-5,TGCGCCAGCAGCCAAGATTCTAGCGGGGGGTCTCGAGAGACCCAGTACTTC,CASSQDSSGGSRETQYF
TRBV9,NA,NA,TRBJ2-5,TGTGCCAGCAGCCCGGCGGCCCAACAAGAGACCCAGTACTTC,CASSPAAQQETQYF